The 10 T cell receptor beta chains listed next were all sequenced from one sample in a study of blood T cell repertoires in COVID-19. The method was immunoSEQ multiplex PCR; TCRdb's version includes in-frame clones alone and lacks a portion of them. The sample holds around 450,000 clones, about nine tenths seen once. The specimen was PBMCs or T cells enriched from blood (not recorded which). These receptors were collected from a woman younger than 30 who had recovered from COVID-19.

The chain uses TRBV2 and TRBJ2-1, with D tentatively TRBD2 (5 bases). The CDR3 is made up of 14 amino acids. V lost 5 bases, J lost 15 bases, and 23 bases lay in between. From germline, CDR1 is SNHLY and CDR2 FYNNEI. This CDR3 is CASSPGVPRTVRFF. CDR3 nucleotide sequence: TGTGCCAGCAGTCCCGGGGTGCCGAGGACTGTTAGGTTCTTC.

The rearrangement links TRBV4-1 to TRBJ2-1; possibly TRBD1 for D (5 bases). V lost 0 bases to trimming and J lost 0 bases, with 12 bases between them. This CDR3 spans 17 amino acids. Germline lookup yields CDR1 MGHRA and CDR2 YSYEKL. CDR3 DNA sequence: TGCGCCAGCAGCCAAGAAGAACGGACATTCTCCTACAATGAGCAGTTCTTC. Translation gives CASSQEERTFSYNEQFF.

The V and J genes are TRBV10-3 and TRBJ2-1, with TRBD2 matching over 7 bases. Germline V gene sequence: CDR1 ENHRY, CDR2 SYGVKD. The CDR3 is made up of 13 amino acids. J gave up 7 bases and V 6 bases, and 6 bases lay outside the gene matches. CDR3 sequence (DNA): TGTGCCATCAGGCGGCTCGGGGGGAATGAGCAGTTCTTC. Its protein is CAIRRLGGNEQFF.

This rearrangement joins TRBV3-1 (or the pseudogene TRBV3-2) to TRBJ1-6; D call uncertain. This CDR3 has 13 amino acids. Germline V gene sequence: CDR1 LGHDT, CDR2 YNNKEL (reference sequence). Trimming pared 6 bases from V and 10 bases from J, leaving 13 bases between. CDR3: CASRGWTGSPLHF. The CDR3 DNA is TGTGCCAGCAGGGGGTGGACTGGGTCACCCCTCCACTTT.

In the case of this clone: An end of the junction differs from the germline gene, which may be a read error. The V call is TRBV5-1, the J call TRBJ2-7, with 8 bases lining up with TRBD2. This CDR3 is built from 15 residues. Germline V gene sequence: CDR1 SGHRS, CDR2 YFSETQ. The CDR3 coding sequence is TGCGCCAGCAGCCGGGGACTAGGGGACTCCCACGAGCAGTACTTC. This codes for CASSRGLGDSHEQYF. The entire variable domain, with the rest obtained from reference TRBV5-1 and TRBJ2-7, is as follows: KAGVTQTPRYLIKTRGQQVTLSCSPISGHRSVSWYQQTPGQGLQFLFEYFSETQRNKGNFPGRFSGRQFSNSRSEMNVSTLELGDSALYLCASSRGLGDSHEQYFGPGTRLTVT.

The gene calls are TRBV4-2 and TRBJ2-1; TRBD2 might be the D (7 bases). Trimming removed 0 bases from V and 8 bases from J, with 17 bases in between. The CDR3 has 16 amino acids. Germline V CDR1 and CDR2: LGHNA, YNFKEQ. The CDR3 DNA reads TGTGCCAGCAGCCAAGAGCGGGGCGGGGGCCGGGATGAGCAGTTCTTC. Encoded protein: CASSQERGGGRDEQFF.

J is TRBJ1-1 and V is TRBV19; 8 bases are shared with TRBD1. Germline trimming cut 1 base from V and 0 bases from J; bases unmatched to any gene: 7. Germline CDR1 reads LNHDA; CDR2 reads SQIVND (reference sequence). The CDR3 has 17 residues. In nucleotides, the CDR3 is TGTGCCAGTAGTATAGGAGAAGGACAGGGTGTGAACACTGAAGCTTTCTTT. This encodes CASSIGEGQGVNTEAFF. Full variable domain (remainder filled in from reference TRBV19 and TRBJ1-1): DGGITQSPKYLFRKEGQNVTLSCEQNLNHDAMYWYRQDPGQGLRLIYYSQIVNDFQKGDIAEGYSVSREKKESFPLTVTSAQKNPTAFYLCASSIGEGQGVNTEAFFGQGTRLTVV.

The chain joins TRBV2 to TRBJ2-7; 9 nucleotides agree with TRBD1. The trim removed 7 bases at V and 6 bases at J, leaving 7 bases unmatched. CDR1 is SNHLY and CDR2 is FYNNEI in the germline V gene. The CDR3 is made up of 13 amino acids. CDR3 in amino acids: CASTRDRECEQYF. The CDR3, as DNA: TGTGCCAGCACCCGGGACAGGGAGTGCGAGCAGTACTTC. Looking up the rest from reference TRBV2 and TRBJ2-7 gives the full variable domain: EPEVTQTPSHQVTQMGQEVILRCVPISNHLYFYWYRQILGQKVEFLVSFYNNEISEKSEIFDDQFSVERPDGSNFTLKIRSTKLEDSAMYFCASTRDRECEQYFGPGTRLTVT.

This clone appeared a few times. The CDR3 spells CASTRDSSSNQPQHF. The CDR3, as DNA: TGTGCCAGTACCCGGGACTCCTCTAGCAATCAGCCCCAGCATTTT. V usage is TRBV19 and J usage is TRBJ1-5, with a weak D call TRBD1 (5 bases). There are 15 residues in the CDR3. The germline V gene encodes CDR1 LNHDA and CDR2 SQIVND (reference sequence). V was shortened by 7 bases and J by 0 bases, with 13 bases between the two germline ends. Looking up the rest from reference TRBV19 and TRBJ1-5 gives the full variable domain: DGGITQSPKYLFRKEGQNVTLSCEQNLNHDAMYWYRQDPGQGLRLIYYSQIVNDFQKGDIAEGYSVSREKKESFPLTVTSAQKNPTAFYLCASTRDSSSNQPQHFGDGTRLSIL.

The chain carries TRBV5-1 and TRBJ2-5; 10 nucleotides line up with TRBD1. CDR3 length: 14 residues. V lost 4 bases to trimming and J lost 5 bases; unmatched junction nucleotides: 5. Per germline, CDR1 SGHRS and CDR2 YFSETQ. CDR3 residues: CASSLDRGSETQYF. The CDR3 bases are TGCGCCAGCAGCCTGGACAGGGGGTCGGAGACCCAGTACTTC.